This entry concerns a single T cell receptor beta chain. The antigen remains unidentified. CDR1 is LGHNA, CDR2 YNFKEQ, per germline. This CDR3 is 19 amino acids long. J lost 5 bases, V lost 0 bases, and 15 bases had no gene match. Antigen-specific CD4+ T cells were expanded (with viral peptide pools) by the ViraFEST assay ahead of sequencing. Culture lasted around eleven days before CD4+ T cell isolation. Nobody among the vaccine recipients had prior SARS-CoV-2 infection (nucleocapsid antibodies were negative). Each well held about 2.1 million PBMC cultured with 8.5 to 10 ug/ml peptides and roughly 9 IU/ml IL-2. Profiled with immunoSEQ multiplex PCR; TCRdb holds only in-frame clones, not every one. The repertoire holds tens of thousands of clones, with 65% to 80% as singletons. The source of the sample is a study of vaccination effects on CD4 cells after COVID-19. Findings of the study overall: Small numbers of convalescent patients limited the study. It also lacked early post-infection timepoints. From healthy vaccinees, only 1 of 255 vaccine-induced clones also reacted to common cold coronaviruses.

The TCR originated in a human donor who received a COVID-19 vaccine. The chain carries TRBV4-2 and TRBJ2-5, with 10 bases matching TRBD1. Sequencing used CD4+ T cells from PBMCs cultured with HCoV-NL63 spike peptides, obtained before COVID-19 vaccination. The chain's CDR3 is CASSQDPISGQGDSETQYF. CDR3 sequence (DNA): TGTGCCAGCAGCCAAGATCCGATATCCGGACAGGGGGATTCGGAGACCCAGTACTTC.